Below, one T cell receptor (beta chain) is given with its context. These data belong to a study of PD-L1 blockade in urothelial cancer. Time point defined: peripheral blood 6 weeks after treatment start. Produced via immunoSEQ multiplex PCR; TCRdb's table is partial and in-frame only. Among some 50,000 clones listed, roughly 88% were seen once. The CDR3 consists of 14 residues. Germline trimming cut 6 bases from V and 6 bases from J; bases unmatched to any gene: 2. Germline assignment: CDR1 LNHDA and CDR2 SQIVND (reference sequence). The material was PBMCs, obtained around atezolizumab (anti-PD-L1) treatment. The gene calls are TRBV19 and TRBJ2-1; TRBD2 matches at 13 bases. The TCR originated in a man aged 45 to 65 with urothelial cancer. The CDR3 DNA reads TGTGCCAGTAGAGGACTAGCGGGAGTCAATGAGCAGTTCTTC. This gives the protein CASRGLAGVNEQFF.